The 10 T cell receptor beta chains given below trace back to one sample, sequenced in a study of beta chain features in type 1 diabetes. Sequenced material consisted of expressed TCRB transcripts (all of the isolated RNA was reverse transcribed). Assay: immunoSEQ multiplex PCR; the TCRdb copy retains only in-frame clones and omits some. The sample has 200,000 to 300,000 clones; 68% are singletons. Specimen: naive CD4+ T cells from blood. These TCRs come from a young man in good health.

The rearrangement uses TRBV10-3 and TRBJ2-1; D not resolved. The length of the CDR3 is 11 residues. Looked up from germline, CDR1 is ENHRY and CDR2 is SYGVKD. The germline V and J ends were trimmed by 10 bases and 10 bases, with 14 bases remaining between them. CDR3 sequence: CANGRLTEQFF. The CDR3 nucleotides read TGTGCCAACGGCCGTCTGACAGAGCAGTTCTTC.

The rearrangement joins TRBV2 to TRBJ2-7, with D hard to call. This CDR3 is 10 amino acids long. V was cut by 7 bases and J by 5 bases, with 6 bases left in between. Germline V gene sequence: CDR1 SNHLY, CDR2 FYNNEI. As DNA, the CDR3 is TGTGCCAGCAAGAACGACGAGCAGTACTTC. Its protein product is CASKNDEQYF.

The J gene is TRBJ2-3, the V gene TRBV5-1, with TRBD2 as a possible D gene (5 bases). Germline V CDR1 and CDR2: SGHRS, YFSETQ. The CDR3 covers 14 residues. The V gene lost 2 bases and the J gene lost 2 bases, with 9 bases spanning the gap. CDR3 nucleotides: TGCGCCAGCAGCTTATCGGGAACCACAGATACGCAGTATTTT. Amino acids: CASSLSGTTDTQYF.

The rearrangement joins TRBV4-3 to TRBJ2-7, with D possibly being TRBD1 (5 bases). CDR3 size: 16 residues. Per germline, CDR1 LGHNA and CDR2 YSLEER. The germline V and J ends were trimmed by 0 bases and 3 bases, with 15 bases remaining between them. Here the CDR3 DNA reads TGCGCCAGCAGCCAAGATAGTCGGCCCCAGGGCTACGAGCAGTACTTC. Translation gives CASSQDSRPQGYEQYF.

This chain joins TRBV29-1 and TRBJ1-1, with TRBD1 identical over 7 bases. Germline CDR1 is SQVTM and CDR2 is ANQGSEA. J was trimmed by 3 bases and V by 7 bases; bases with no gene match: 8. The length of the CDR3 is 13 residues. In DNA, the CDR3 is TGCAGCGCTATCAGGGGGTTATACACTGAAGCTTTCTTT. Translation: CSAIRGLYTEAFF.

The rearrangement links TRBV14 to TRBJ2-5, with D tentatively TRBD2 (6 bases). CDR1 and CDR2 from the germline V gene are SGHDN and FVKESK. Trimming removed 1 base at V and 2 bases at J, with 14 bases between. This CDR3 region has 16 residues. CDR3 region: CASSQGIAASQETQYF. The CDR3 DNA is TGTGCCAGCAGCCAAGGTATAGCGGCATCTCAAGAGACCCAGTACTTC.

The genes are TRBV5-4 and TRBJ2-2; D call uncertain. The CDR3 covers 14 residues. V lost 0 bases, J lost 4 bases, and 7 bases lay in between. Germline V gene sequence: CDR1 SGHNT, CDR2 YYREEE (reference sequence). The CDR3 loop reads CASSLGTGTGELFF. The DNA for the CDR3 is TGTGCCAGCAGCTTGGGGACGGGCACCGGGGAGCTGTTTTTT.

This clone was seen a handful of times. The chain combines TRBV29-1 with TRBJ2-5; TRBD2 matches at 15 bases. The germline V gene encodes CDR1 SQVTM and CDR2 ANQGSEA. V was clipped by 6 bases and J by 5 bases; unmatched bases: 1. The CDR3 has 13 amino acids. CDR3 amino acids: CSVGTSGRETQYF. The DNA for the CDR3 is TGCAGCGTGGGGACTAGCGGGAGGGAGACCCAGTACTTC.

The chain uses TRBV2 and TRBJ2-3; D may correspond to TRBD1 or TRBD2 (5 bases each). This CDR3 is built from 13 residues. The germline V gene encodes CDR1 SNHLY and CDR2 FYNNEI. V was clipped by 8 bases and J by 5 bases, with 14 bases between them. The DNA for the CDR3 is TGTGCCAGCGGGACCCCTTCTATAGATACGCAGTATTTT. Its translation: CASGTPSIDTQYF.

V gene TRBV30 combines with J gene TRBJ1-1, with unresolved D. CDR3 length: 13 residues. Germline lookup yields CDR1 GTSNPN and CDR2 SVGIG (reference sequence). Trimming stripped 0 bases from V and 5 bases from J, with 10 bases between. The CDR3 is CAWSVNRETEAFF. CDR3 bases: TGTGCCTGGAGTGTAAATAGGGAGACTGAAGCTTTCTTT.